A selection of T cell receptor beta chains follows, all from one sample in a study of shared clonotypes between healthy human individuals. TCRdb's copy holds only in-frame clones and misses some; the assay was immunoSEQ multiplex PCR. The sample shows around 2.5 million clones, under 95% of them seen only once. Source material: naive CD4+ T cells from PBMCs. These receptor sequences come from a man aged 18-30 years in good health. Some clones in this sample may be carry-over from other donors' samples. Each CDR3 is given with its conserved first and last residue. The D gene is left open where the match is weak. Some rows mark clone size as missing; the rest say once, few, many or name a class of expanded clone.

size	V	J	D	DNA	CDR3
-	TRBV4-1	TRBJ2-2	TRBD2	TGCGCCAGCAGCCAAGTACTAGCGGGAGTCAGGGTCGGGGAGCTGTTTTTT	CASSQVLAGVRVGELFF
-	TRBV6-5	TRBJ2-3	TRBD1	TGTGCCAGCTCCGATATGACAGGGGTGGCAGATACGCAGTATTTT	CASSDMTGVADTQYF
-	TRBV15	TRBJ2-3	-	TGTGCCACCAGCAGTTCGGGGGGCCTCACAGATACGCAGTATTTT	CATSSSGGLTDTQYF
-	TRBV18	TRBJ1-5	TRBD1	TGTGCCAGCTCACCAGGGACAGGGGGTAGTCAGCCCCAGCATTTT	CASSPGTGGSQPQHF
-	TRBV28	TRBJ2-6	-	TGTGCCAGCAGTCCAGGGTCAGATGGGGCCAACGTCCTGACTTTC	CASSPGSDGANVLTF
-	TRBV11-2	TRBJ2-6	TRBD1	TGTGCCAGCAGCGGAAGGTTGTCGGACAGGGGGTCTGGGGCCAACGTCCTGACTTTC	CASSGRLSDRGSGANVLTF
-	TRBV10-3	TRBJ1-1	-	TGTGCCATCAGTGAGTCATTTGAAAGGGAGAACACTGAAGCTTTCTTT	CAISESFERENTEAFF
-	TRBV5-4	TRBJ1-3	-	TGTGCCAGCAGCTTTGGCGGGATTGGTGGAAACACCATATATTTT	CASSFGGIGGNTIYF
-	TRBV4-2	TRBJ2-1	TRBD1	TGTGCCAGCAGCCAAGGAGCGCAAAGGCCAGGGGGCTTTTATGAGCAGTTCTTC	CASSQGAQRPGGFYEQFF
-	TRBV27	TRBJ1-1	-	TGTGCCAGCAGTTTAGGGGTTTCTAATGAAGCTTTCTTT	CASSLGVSNEAFF
-	TRBV7-8	TRBJ2-7	TRBD1	TGTGCCAGCAGCTCCGGGACAGGGAACTACGAGCAGTACTTC	CASSSGTGNYEQYF
-	TRBV7-9	TRBJ2-4	-	TGTGCCAGCAGCTTAGTAGCAGGGGCGCTACCCAACAAAAACATTCAGTACTTC	CASSLVAGALPNKNIQYF
-	TRBV27	TRBJ1-3	-	TGTGCCAGCAGTACCTCGCTTAGGGGCACCATATATTTT	CASSTSLRGTIYF
once	TRBV7-9	TRBJ1-4	TRBD1	TGTGCCAGCAGCTCGACAGGGGGAAATGAAAAACTGTTTTTT	CASSSTGGNEKLFF
-	TRBV14	TRBJ2-7	-	TGTGCCAGCAGCCAAGTAGGGAGGTCCGAGCAGTACTTC	CASSQVGRSEQYF
-	TRBV21-1	TRBJ2-3	-	TGTGCCAGCAGCAAAGCGGCTGGACTAGCCTTCATGGGGGAGACAGATACGCAGTATTTT	CASSKAAGLAFMGETDTQYF
-	TRBV6-1	TRBJ1-1	-	TGTGCCGGGATTGGGGCCCGCCTCACTGAAGCTTTCTTT	CAGIGARLTEAFF